These 17 T cell receptor beta chains originate from one sample sequenced in a study of beta chain features in type 1 diabetes. Every bit of the isolated RNA underwent reverse transcription, so sequencing read expressed TCRB transcripts. Using immunoSEQ multiplex PCR, the repertoire was profiled, and TCRdb retains in-frame clones only, with some absent. The repertoire consists of 970,000 or so clones, with about a sixth occurring once and the leading ten covering around 0.02%. Sequences were obtained from naive CD4+ T cells from blood. The receptors stem from a woman younger than 35 in good health.

This clone turned up a few times. This chain joins TRBV6-6 and TRBJ2-1; 8 bases align to TRBD1. The CDR3 has 15 amino acids. Trimming took 7 bases from V and 0 from J; bases not matched to a gene: 5. The germline V gene has CDR1 MNHNY and CDR2 SVGAGI (reference sequence). The CDR3 nucleotides are TGTGCCAGCACTCGGACAGGGAGCTCCTACAATGAGCAGTTCTTC. This sequence encodes CASTRTGSSYNEQFF.

The V gene is TRBV19, the J gene TRBJ2-3; the D gene is possibly TRBD1 (6 bases). V was pared by 5 bases and J by 3 bases, with 9 bases between. The CDR3 consists of 13 residues. CDR1 and CDR2 from the germline V gene are LNHDA and SQIVND (reference sequence). CDR3 residues: CASSSRGTDTQYF. The CDR3 nucleotides read TGTGCCAGTAGTTCCAGGGGTACAGATACGCAGTATTTT.

This clone has only a few counts. The V and J genes are TRBV28 and TRBJ2-7; a possible D gene is TRBD1 (5 bases). This CDR3 spans 15 amino acids. Trimming pared 2 bases from V and 4 bases from J, leaving 15 bases between. Germline-derived CDR1 and CDR2 are MDHEN and SYDVKM. Written as DNA, the CDR3 is TGTGCCAGCAGTTTAGGCCAGGGTTGGGGTTACGAGCAGTACTTC. Its translation: CASSLGQGWGYEQYF.

J is TRBJ2-5 and V is TRBV5-8; 11 bases agree with TRBD2. V lost 2 bases and J lost 5; bases outside the gene matches: 5. The V gene's germline CDR1 is SGHTS and CDR2 YDEGEE. The CDR3 runs 15 residues. The CDR3 bases are TGTGCCAGCAGCTTCCGACTAGCGGGGACGGAGACCCAGTACTTC. It translates to CASSFRLAGTETQYF. Together with reference TRBV5-8 and TRBJ2-5, the CDR3 gives the full variable domain: EAGVTQSPTHLIKTRGQQATLRCSPISGHTSVYWYQQALGLGLQFLLWYDEGEERNRGNFPPRFSGRQFPNYSSELNVNALELEDSALYLCASSFRLAGTETQYFGPGTRLLVL.

V is TRBV28 and J is TRBJ2-2; D assignment may be TRBD1 or TRBD2 (5 bases each). This CDR3 region has 14 residues. V lost 9 bases and J 7 bases, leaving 18 bases between the germline ends. The germline V gene has CDR1 MDHEN and CDR2 SYDVKM. The chain's CDR3 is CASTGPLPSGELFF. The CDR3 DNA reads TGTGCCAGTACGGGACCGCTCCCTAGCGGGGAGCTGTTTTTT.

This clone occurred a few times. Additional DNA sequences in this sample encode the identical CDR3. This rearrangement joins TRBV9 to TRBJ2-3; D is undetermined. The V and J ends lost 0 bases and 4 bases respectively, with 6 bases between them. Germline CDR1 is SGDLS and CDR2 is YYNGEE. This CDR3 comprises 13 residues. The CDR3 DNA follows: TGTGCCAGCAGCGTAGCTTCCGCAGATACGCAGTATTTT. As protein: CASSVASADTQYF.

This chain uses TRBV10-3 with TRBJ1-3; no clear D gene. The CDR3 has 13 residues. V was pared by 0 bases and J by 4 bases, with 4 bases between. Looked up from germline, CDR1 is ENHRY and CDR2 is SYGVKD. The CDR3 spells CAISESIGNTIYF. The CDR3 DNA follows: TGTGCCATCAGTGAGTCGATCGGAAACACCATATATTTT.

This clone was picked up a small number of times. The rearrangement joins TRBV28 to TRBJ1-2; TRBD1 might be the D (6 bases). The CDR3 loop spans 14 amino acids. The germline V and J ends were trimmed by 3 bases and 4 bases, with 12 bases remaining between them. Germline loops: CDR1 MDHEN, CDR2 SYDVKM. Written as DNA, the CDR3 is TGTGCCAGCAGTTTCCCGGGGGCGGCCTATGGCTACACCTTC. Translated: CASSFPGAAYGYTF.

This clone was detected a few times. The genes are TRBV20-1 and TRBJ2-1; no reliable D call. Germline CDR1 is DFQATT and CDR2 is SNEGSKA (reference sequence). The CDR3 totals 11 residues. Trimming took off 4 bases at V and 5 bases at J, with 6 bases between the two ends. DNA for the CDR3: TGCAGTGCTAACTTGCACAATGAGCAGTTCTTC. Protein sequence: CSANLHNEQFF.

The V call is TRBV13, the J call TRBJ2-7; possibly TRBD2 for D (6 bases). Trimming left V 8 bases short and J 1 base short, with 21 bases between. The CDR3 is 16 residues long. The germline gives CDR1 PRHDT, CDR2 FYEKMQ (reference sequence). CDR3 sequence reads: CASASSGEIHSYEQYF. The CDR3 nucleotides are TGTGCCAGCGCCTCTTCGGGAGAAATCCATTCCTACGAGCAGTACTTC. The full variable domain, rest sourced from reference TRBV13 and TRBJ2-7, is AAGVIQSPRHLIKEKRETATLKCYPIPRHDTVYWYQQGPGQDPQFLISFYEKMQSDKGSIPDRFSAQQFSDYHSELNMSSLELGDSALYFCASASSGEIHSYEQYFGPGTRLTVT.

This clone was detected a few times. The rearrangement joins TRBV2 to TRBJ2-1, with a tentative D call TRBD2 (6 bases). V lost 10 bases and J lost 6, with 16 bases in between. The length of the CDR3 is 13 residues. Germline lookup yields CDR1 SNHLY and CDR2 FYNNEI. The CDR3 sequence: CATGLTRPNEQFF. The CDR3 nucleotides read TGTGCCACCGGACTGACTAGGCCCAATGAGCAGTTCTTC. Combining the CDR3 with reference TRBV2 and TRBJ2-1 gives the whole variable domain EPEVTQTPSHQVTQMGQEVILRCVPISNHLYFYWYRQILGQKVEFLVSFYNNEISEKSEIFDDQFSVERPDGSNFTLKIRSTKLEDSAMYFCATGLTRPNEQFFGPGTRLTVL.

This clone came up a few times. V and J are TRBV7-2 and TRBJ1-4; the D is unclear. Germline assignment: CDR1 SGHTA and CDR2 FQGNSA. The CDR3 length is 16 residues. Trimming took off 2 bases at V and 5 bases at J, with 15 bases between the two ends. The CDR3 nucleotides read TGTGCCAGCAGCTTAAGGAACGTAGGGATGAATGAAAAACTGTTTTTT. It encodes CASSLRNVGMNEKLFF.

V gene TRBV11-2 combines with J gene TRBJ2-1; 13 positions match TRBD2. The length of the CDR3 is 17 residues. Per germline, CDR1 SGHAT and CDR2 FQNNGV. V was pared by 3 bases and J by 9 bases, with 11 bases of the junction left unmatched. CDR3 amino acids: CASSLFRTSGRPSEQFF. The CDR3 DNA sequence: TGTGCCAGCAGCTTGTTCCGGACTAGCGGGAGACCCTCTGAGCAGTTCTTC. Based on the CDR3 plus reference TRBV11-2 and TRBJ2-1, the full variable domain is EAGVAQSPRYKIIEKRQSVAFWCNPISGHATLYWYQQILGQGPKLLIQFQNNGVVDDSQLPKDRFSAERLKGVDSTLKIQPAKLEDSAVYLCASSLFRTSGRPSEQFFGPGTRLTVL.

This clone was seen a handful of times. The gene calls are TRBV6-5 and TRBJ2-1, with TRBD2 matching 7 bases. The CDR3 runs 14 residues. Trimming at V came to 2 bases and at J to 4 bases, leaving 2 bases not matched to a gene. The V gene's germline CDR1 is MNHEY and CDR2 SVGAGI. The DNA for the CDR3 is TGTGCCAGCAGTTACAGCGGGGCATACAATGAGCAGTTCTTC. It translates to CASSYSGAYNEQFF.

The V gene is TRBV29-1, the J gene TRBJ1-1; D is possibly TRBD1 (6 bases). The CDR3 extends over 13 amino acids. The V and J ends lost 7 bases and 1 base respectively, with 13 bases between them. Germline CDR1 and CDR2: SQVTM and ANQGSEA. The CDR3 region is CSGLRDKNTEAFF. In nucleotides, the CDR3 is TGCAGCGGACTGCGGGACAAGAACACTGAAGCTTTCTTT.

This clone was found a few times. The chain recombines TRBV7-2 with TRBJ2-3; D remains ambiguous. V gave up 5 bases and J gave up 10 bases, with 10 bases separating them. This CDR3 spans 11 amino acids. Germline values: CDR1 SGHTA, CDR2 FQGNSA. The CDR3 sequence is CASSNREAQYF. Here the CDR3 DNA reads TGTGCCAGCAGCAACAGAGAGGCGCAGTATTTT.

This clone was found a few times. The rearrangement uses TRBV7-9 and TRBJ2-5; D tentatively reads TRBD1 or TRBD2 (5 bases each). The CDR3 loop spans 16 amino acids. V lost 5 bases to trimming and J lost 1 base, with 17 bases between them. Germline assignment: CDR1 SEHNR and CDR2 FQNEAQ (reference sequence). In nucleotides, the CDR3 is TGTGCCAGCAGCCGAAGTGGGGCCGGGACCCAAGAGACCCAGTACTTC. The encoded protein is CASSRSGAGTQETQYF. The variable domain in full, completed from reference TRBV7-9 and TRBJ2-5, reads DTGVSQNPRHKITKRGQNVTFRCDPISEHNRLYWYRQTLGQGPEFLTYFQNEAQLEKSRLLSDRFSAERPKGSFSTLEIQRTEQGDSAMYLCASSRSGAGTQETQYFGPGTRLLVL.